The clone carrying this T cell receptor beta chain was picked up a small number of times. Running of the v3.0 immunoSEQ assay took place at survey level. Assay: immunoSEQ multiplex PCR; the TCRdb copy retains only in-frame clones and omits some. This repertoire shows some 16,000 clones, around 80% found once; its top ten account for around 21%. The sample originates from a study of long-term antiretroviral therapy in people with HIV. The CDR3 consists of 16 residues. V lost 0 bases, J lost 2 bases, and 13 bases lay in between. Germline-derived CDR1 and CDR2 are MGHRA and YSYEKL. The clonotype originates from a man in his forties with HIV. V usage is TRBV4-1 and J usage is TRBJ1-2; the D is unclear. The specimen was unsorted PBMCs, collected 2.1 years after starting antiretroviral therapy. The DNA of the CDR3 is TGCGCCAGCAGCCAAGAGGACGGCGGAGGGAACTATGGCTACACCTTC. Translation gives CASSQEDGGGNYGYTF.